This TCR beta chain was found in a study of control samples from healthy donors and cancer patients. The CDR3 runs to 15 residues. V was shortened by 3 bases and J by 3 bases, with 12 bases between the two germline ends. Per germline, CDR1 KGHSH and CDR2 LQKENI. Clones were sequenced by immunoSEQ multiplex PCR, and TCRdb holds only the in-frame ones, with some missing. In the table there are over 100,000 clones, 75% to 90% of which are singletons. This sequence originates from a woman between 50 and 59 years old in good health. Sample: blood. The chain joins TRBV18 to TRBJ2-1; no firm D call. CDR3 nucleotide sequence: TGTGCCAGCTCACCGGGCTCGCCTAACTACAATGAGCAGTTCTTC. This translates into CASSPGSPNYNEQFF.